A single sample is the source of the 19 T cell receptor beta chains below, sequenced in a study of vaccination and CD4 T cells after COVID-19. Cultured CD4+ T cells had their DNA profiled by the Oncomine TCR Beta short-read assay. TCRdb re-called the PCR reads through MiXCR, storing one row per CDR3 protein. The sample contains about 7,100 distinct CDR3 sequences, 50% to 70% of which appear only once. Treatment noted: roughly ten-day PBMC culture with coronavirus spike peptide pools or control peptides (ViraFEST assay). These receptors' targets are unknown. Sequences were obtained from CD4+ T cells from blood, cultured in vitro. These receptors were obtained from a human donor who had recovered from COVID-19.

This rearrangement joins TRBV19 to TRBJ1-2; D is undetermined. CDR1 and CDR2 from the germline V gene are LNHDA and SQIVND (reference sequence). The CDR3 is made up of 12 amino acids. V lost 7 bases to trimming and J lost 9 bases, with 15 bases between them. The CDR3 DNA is TGTGCCAGTAAAGGGAGTCGCCAACGCTACACCTTC. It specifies CASKGSRQRYTF.

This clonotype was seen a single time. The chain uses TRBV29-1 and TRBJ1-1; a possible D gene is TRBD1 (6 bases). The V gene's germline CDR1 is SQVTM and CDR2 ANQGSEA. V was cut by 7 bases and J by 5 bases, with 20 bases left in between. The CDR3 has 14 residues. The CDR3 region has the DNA TGCAGCGGGCTGGGGGCTAGGGATAGAACTGAAGCTTTCTTT. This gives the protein CSGLGARDRTEAFF. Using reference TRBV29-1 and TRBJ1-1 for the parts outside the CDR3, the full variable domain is SAVISQKPSRDICQRGTSLTIQCQVDSQVTMMFWYRQQPGQSLTLIATANQGSEATYESGFVIDKFPISRPNLTFSTLTVSNMSPEDSSIYLCSGLGARDRTEAFFGQGTRLTVV.

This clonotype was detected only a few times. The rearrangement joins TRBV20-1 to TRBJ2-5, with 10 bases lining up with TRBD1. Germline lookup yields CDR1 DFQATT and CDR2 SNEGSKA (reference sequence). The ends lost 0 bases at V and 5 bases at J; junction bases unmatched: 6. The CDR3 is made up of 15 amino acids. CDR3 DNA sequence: TGCAGTGCTAGAGATCCGGACAGGGGGAAGGAGACCCAGTACTTC. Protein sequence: CSARDPDRGKETQYF.

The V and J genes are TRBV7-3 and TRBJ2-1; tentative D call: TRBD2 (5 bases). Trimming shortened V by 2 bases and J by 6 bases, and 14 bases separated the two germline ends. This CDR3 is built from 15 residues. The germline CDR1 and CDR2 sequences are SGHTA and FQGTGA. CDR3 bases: TGTGCCAGCAGCTTAGGCCCACCCGGGGTCAATGAGCAGTTCTTC. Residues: CASSLGPPGVNEQFF.

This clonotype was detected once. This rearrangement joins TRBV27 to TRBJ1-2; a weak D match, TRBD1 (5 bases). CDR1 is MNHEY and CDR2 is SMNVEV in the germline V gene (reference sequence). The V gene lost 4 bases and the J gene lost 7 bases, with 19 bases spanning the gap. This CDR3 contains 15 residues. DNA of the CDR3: TGTGCCAGCAGTTCGCAATCCCGTCTGGGACTTGGCTACACCTTC. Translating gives CASSSQSRLGLGYTF.

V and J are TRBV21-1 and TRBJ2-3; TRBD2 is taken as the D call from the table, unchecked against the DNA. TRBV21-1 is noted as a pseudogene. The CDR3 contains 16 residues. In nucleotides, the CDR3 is TGTGCCAGCCGGGCTAGCGGAGGCGGGAGTTACGATACGCAGTATTTT. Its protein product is CASRASGGGSYDTQYF.

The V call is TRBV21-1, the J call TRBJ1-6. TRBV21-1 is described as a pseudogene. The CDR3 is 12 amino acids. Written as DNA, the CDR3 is TGTGCCAGCATTTCAACTCCAACACCCCTCCACTTT. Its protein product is CASISTPTPLHF.

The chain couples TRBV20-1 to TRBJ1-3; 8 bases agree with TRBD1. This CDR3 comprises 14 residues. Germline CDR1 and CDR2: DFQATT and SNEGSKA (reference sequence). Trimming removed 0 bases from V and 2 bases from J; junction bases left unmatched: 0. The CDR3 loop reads CSARDRGPGNTIYF. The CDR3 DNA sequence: TGCAGTGCTAGAGACAGGGGGCCTGGAAACACCATATATTTT.

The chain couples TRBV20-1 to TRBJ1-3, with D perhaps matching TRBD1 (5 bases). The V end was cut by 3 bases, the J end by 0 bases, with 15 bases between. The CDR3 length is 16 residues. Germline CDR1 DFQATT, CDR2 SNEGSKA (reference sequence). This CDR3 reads CSARDIGTSSGNTIYF. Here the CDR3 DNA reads TGCAGTGCTAGGGACATCGGAACTAGCTCTGGAAACACCATATATTTT.

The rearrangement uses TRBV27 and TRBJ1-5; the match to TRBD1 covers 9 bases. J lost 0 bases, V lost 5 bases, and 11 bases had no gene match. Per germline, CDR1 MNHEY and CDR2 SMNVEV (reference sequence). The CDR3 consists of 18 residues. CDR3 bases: TGTGCCAGCAGTCCCCACAGGGGGCAAGGGTATAGCAATCAGCCCCAGCATTTT. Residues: CASSPHRGQGYSNQPQHF.

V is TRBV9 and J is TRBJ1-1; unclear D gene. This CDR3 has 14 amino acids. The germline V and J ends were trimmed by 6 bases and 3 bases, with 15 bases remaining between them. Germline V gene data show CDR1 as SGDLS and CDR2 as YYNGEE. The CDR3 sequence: CASTPRVWDTEAFF. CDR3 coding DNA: TGTGCCAGCACCCCACGGGTCTGGGACACTGAAGCTTTCTTT.

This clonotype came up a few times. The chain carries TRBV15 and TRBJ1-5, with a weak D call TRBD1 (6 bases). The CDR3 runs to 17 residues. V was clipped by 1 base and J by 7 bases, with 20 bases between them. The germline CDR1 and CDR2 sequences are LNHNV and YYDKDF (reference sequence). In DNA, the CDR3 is TGTGCCACCAGCAGAGTTACCGGGACATTAAGAACCCAGCCCCAGCATTTT. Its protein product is CATSRVTGTLRTQPQHF.

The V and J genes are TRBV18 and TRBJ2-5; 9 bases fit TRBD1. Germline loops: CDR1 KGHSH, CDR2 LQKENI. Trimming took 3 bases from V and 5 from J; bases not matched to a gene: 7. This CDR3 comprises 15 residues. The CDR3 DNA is TGTGCCAGCTCACCGGGACAGGGATATGGGGAGACCCAGTACTTC. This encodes CASSPGQGYGETQYF.

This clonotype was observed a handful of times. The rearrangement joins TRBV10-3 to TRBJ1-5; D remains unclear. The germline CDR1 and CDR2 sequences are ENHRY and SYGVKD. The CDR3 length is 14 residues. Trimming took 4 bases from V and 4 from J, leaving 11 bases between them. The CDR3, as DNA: TGTGCCATCAGTGTGGAGCGGGGTAATCAGCCCCAGCATTTT. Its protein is CAISVERGNQPQHF.

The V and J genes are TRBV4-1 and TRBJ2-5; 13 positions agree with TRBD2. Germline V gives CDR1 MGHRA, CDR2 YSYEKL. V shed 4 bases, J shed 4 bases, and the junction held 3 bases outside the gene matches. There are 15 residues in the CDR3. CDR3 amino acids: CASSPGTSGVETQYF. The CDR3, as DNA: TGCGCCAGCAGCCCCGGGACTAGCGGGGTAGAGACCCAGTACTTC.

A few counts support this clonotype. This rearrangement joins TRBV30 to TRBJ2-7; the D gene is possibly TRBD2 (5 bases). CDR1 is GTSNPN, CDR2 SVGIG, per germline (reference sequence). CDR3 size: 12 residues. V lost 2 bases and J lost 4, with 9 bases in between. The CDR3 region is CAWSRRGYEQYF. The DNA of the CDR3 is TGTGCCTGGAGTCGACGAGGGTACGAGCAGTACTTC.

This CDR3 is CSARDRVLGWTQYF. The CDR3 DNA is TGCAGTGCTAGAGATAGGGTTCTGGGATGGACCCAGTACTTC. This chain uses TRBV20-1 with TRBJ2-5; D not resolved. There are 14 residues in the CDR3. Trimming removed 0 bases from V and 7 bases from J, with 15 bases in between. Germline V gene data show CDR1 as DFQATT and CDR2 as SNEGSKA (reference sequence).

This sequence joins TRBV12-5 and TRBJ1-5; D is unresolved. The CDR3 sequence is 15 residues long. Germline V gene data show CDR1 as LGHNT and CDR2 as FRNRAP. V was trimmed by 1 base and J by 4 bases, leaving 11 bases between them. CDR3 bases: TGTGCTAGTGGTTTGGAGGGCTTTGCGAATCAGCCCCAGCATTTT. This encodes CASGLEGFANQPQHF.

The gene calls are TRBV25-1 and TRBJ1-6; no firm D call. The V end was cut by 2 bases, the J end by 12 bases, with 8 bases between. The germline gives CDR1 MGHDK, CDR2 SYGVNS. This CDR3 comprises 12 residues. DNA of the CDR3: TGTGCCAGCAGTGAACACACGCTACCCCTCCACTTT. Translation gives CASSEHTLPLHF.